Listed below are T cell receptor beta chains from one sample, sequenced in a study of blood T cell repertoires in COVID-19. Clones were read by immunoSEQ multiplex PCR, and TCRdb kept only the in-frame ones, dropping some. The data show around 97,000 clones, with roughly 79% seen just once and more than 9% held by the top ten. What was sequenced was peripheral blood. These receptors came from an older man with acute or convalescent COVID-19. Both conserved end residues are part of each CDR3. D genes are given only for firm matches. Expanded clones are given a class, and other clones once, few, many or no size at all.

TRBV9	NA	NA	TRBJ2-6	CASSSQEAGANVLTF	TGTGCCAGCAGCTCCCAAGAGGCCGGGGCCAACGTCCTGACTTTC
TRBV30	TRBD1	few	TRBJ1-2	CAWERQGAQGYTF	TGTGCCTGGGAACGACAGGGGGCGCAGGGCTACACCTTC
TRBV14	NA	large	TRBJ1-2	CASSQDRLQGLVYGYTF	TGTGCCAGCAGCCAAGACAGGCTACAGGGTCTAGTCTATGGCTACACCTTC
TRBV4-3	TRBD1	NA	TRBJ1-1	CASSQGGGRVTEAFF	TGCGCCAGCAGCCAAGGAGGGGGCAGGGTTACTGAAGCTTTCTTT
TRBV7-9	TRBD1	NA	TRBJ1-1	CASSLATQGKAEAFF	TGTGCCAGCAGCTTAGCGACACAGGGGAAGGCTGAAGCTTTCTTT
TRBV27	NA	NA	TRBJ1-4	CASSLSGHRNEKLFF	TGTGCCAGCAGTTTGAGTGGACACCGGAATGAAAAACTGTTTTTT
TRBV12-5	NA	NA	TRBJ2-1	CASGLDNSLSEQFF	TGTGCTAGTGGTTTGGACAATAGCCTTTCTGAGCAGTTCTTC
TRBV30	TRBD1	NA	TRBJ1-2	CAWLIGGSYGYTF	TGTGCCTGGCTGATAGGGGGCAGCTATGGCTACACCTTC
TRBV3-1/TRBV3-2	NA	NA	TRBJ1-1	CASSNSGTEAFF	TGTGCCAGCAGCAACAGTGGCACTGAAGCTTTCTTT
TRBV2	NA	NA	TRBJ1-2	CASTLRDTANYGYTF	TGTGCCAGCACCTTACGGGACACTGCTAACTATGGCTACACCTTC
TRBV7-2	NA	NA	TRBJ1-2	CASSLGIARANGYTF	TGTGCCAGCAGCTTAGGAATAGCACGAGCTAACGGCTACACCTTC
TRBV11-1	NA	few	TRBJ2-1	CASSLGGGATNIEQFF	TGTGCCAGCAGCTTAGGTGGTGGGGCTACAAATATTGAGCAGTTCTTC
TRBV7-9	TRBD1	medium-sized	TRBJ1-4	CASSSFRGRRLFF	TGTGCCAGCAGCTCCTTCAGGGGGCGCAGACTGTTTTTT
TRBV10-1	TRBD1	NA	TRBJ1-5	CASTQRTGTFNVDQPQHF	TGCGCCAGCACTCAGCGGACAGGGACTTTTAATGTAGATCAGCCCCAGCATTTT
TRBV10-3	NA	NA	TRBJ1-3	CAISQTGNTIYF	TGTGCCATCAGTCAGACAGGAAACACCATATATTTT
TRBV16	TRBD2	NA	TRBJ2-6	CASSPRGVGNSGANVLTF	TGTGCCAGCAGCCCCCGGGGGGTTGGGAACTCTGGGGCCAACGTCCTGACTTTC
TRBV6-5	TRBD1	NA	TRBJ2-7	CASSYTGTGLYEQYF	TGTGCCAGCAGTTACACAGGGACAGGGCTCTACGAGCAGTACTTC
TRBV5-8	NA	NA	TRBJ2-6	CASSLAFSGANVLTF	TGTGCCAGCAGCTTGGCATTCTCTGGGGCCAACGTCCTGACTTTC
TRBV12-3/TRBV12-4	NA	NA	TRBJ2-3	CASSPSAVDTQYF	TGTGCCAGCAGCCCATCGGCGGTTGATACGCAGTATTTT
TRBV27	TRBD1	NA	TRBJ1-1	CASSGSGTGVTEAFF	TGTGCCAGCAGTGGATCCGGGACAGGGGTCACTGAAGCTTTCTTT
TRBV2	TRBD1	NA	TRBJ1-1	CASHRQGDTEAFF	TGTGCCAGCCATCGACAGGGTGACACTGAAGCTTTCTTT
TRBV19	TRBD2	NA	TRBJ2-1	CASSIGISGRAFEQFF	TGTGCCAGTAGTATAGGGATTAGCGGGAGGGCCTTTGAGCAGTTCTTC
TRBV30	TRBD2	NA	TRBJ2-5	CAWSRLAGEETQYF	TGTGCCTGGTCTCGACTAGCGGGAGAAGAGACCCAGTACTTC
TRBV19	NA	NA	TRBJ1-4	CASSLTGLEKLFF	TGTGCCAGTAGTTTGACAGGTCTAGAAAAACTGTTTTTT
TRBV4-1	NA	NA	TRBJ1-4	CASSHSAITTNEKLFF	TGCGCCAGCAGCCATTCTGCTATCACAACTAATGAAAAACTGTTTTTT
TRBV2	NA	NA	TRBJ2-1	CASSDLGSRPVFDEQFF	TGTGCCAGCAGTGATCTCGGGAGTAGACCGGTTTTCGATGAGCAGTTCTTC
TRBV27	NA	once	TRBJ2-3	CASSLRLSTDTQYF	TGTGCCAGCAGTTTAAGACTTAGCACAGATACGCAGTATTTT
TRBV12-3/TRBV12-4	NA	NA	TRBJ1-6	CASSRQNSPLHF	TGTGCCAGCAGTCGACAGAATTCACCCCTCCACTTT
TRBV5-4	TRBD2	NA	TRBJ2-3	CASSPRPPSGGTPGTQYF	TGTGCCAGCAGCCCCAGGCCTCCTAGCGGGGGGACACCCGGTACGCAGTATTTT
TRBV6-2/TRBV6-3	NA	NA	TRBJ1-3	CASSYEAGSSGNTIYF	TGTGCCAGCAGTTACGAGGCGGGGTCCTCTGGAAACACCATATATTTT
TRBV6-5	NA	NA	TRBJ2-7	CASTHQGSASYEQYF	TGTGCCAGCACCCACCAGGGGTCAGCCTCCTACGAGCAGTACTTC
TRBV19	TRBD2	once	TRBJ2-7	CASSLLAGEGEQYF	TGTGCCAGTAGTCTTCTAGCGGGAGAAGGCGAGCAGTACTTC
TRBV5-5	TRBD2	NA	TRBJ2-3	CASSYEGLAGTDTQYF	TGTGCCAGCAGCTACGAGGGACTAGCGGGTACAGATACGCAGTATTTT
TRBV4-1	NA	NA	TRBJ1-4	CASSQGPGGADEKLFF	TGCGCCAGCAGCCAAGGACCGGGGGGGGCTGACGAAAAACTGTTTTTT
TRBV14	TRBD2	NA	TRBJ2-5	CASSQMKFGGTSGQETQYF	TGTGCCAGCAGCCAAATGAAGTTCGGAGGGACTAGCGGCCAAGAGACCCAGTACTTC
TRBV5-4	TRBD2	NA	TRBJ2-1	CASSWGGTNEQFF	TGTGCCAGCTCCTGGGGGGGTACCAATGAGCAGTTCTTC
TRBV5-4	TRBD1	NA	TRBJ2-1	CASSFGQGPYNEQFF	TGTGCCAGCAGCTTCGGACAGGGACCCTACAATGAGCAGTTCTTC
TRBV29-1	NA	NA	TRBJ1-5	CSVEWGSAPGNQPQHF	TGCAGCGTAGAATGGGGCAGTGCCCCAGGGAATCAGCCCCAGCATTTT
TRBV11-1	TRBD2	NA	TRBJ2-3	CASSFAGGRGDTQYF	TGTGCCAGCAGCTTTGCGGGGGGACGGGGAGATACGCAGTATTTT
TRBV2	TRBD1	once	TRBJ2-5	CASGRPRGQQETQYF	TGTGCCAGCGGAAGACCCAGGGGGCAGCAAGAGACCCAGTACTTC
TRBV28	TRBD1	NA	TRBJ1-5	CASSLTTGGNQPQHF	TGTGCCAGCAGTTTAACTACAGGGGGGAATCAGCCCCAGCATTTT
TRBV27	TRBD2	NA	TRBJ2-1	CASSRRTSRGDEQFF	TGTGCCAGCAGTCGGCGGACTAGCAGGGGTGATGAGCAGTTCTTC
TRBV6-6	TRBD1	NA	TRBJ1-6	CASTGTGLHSPLHF	TGTGCCAGCACGGGGACAGGGTTGCATTCACCCCTCCACTTT
TRBV18	TRBD1	many	TRBJ1-1	CASSPRQGEAFF	TGTGCCAGCTCACCCCGACAGGGTGAAGCTTTCTTT
TRBV4-1	TRBD1	NA	TRBJ1-1	CASSQEQGVLTEAFF	TGCGCCAGCAGCCAAGAGCAGGGGGTCCTCACTGAAGCTTTCTTT
TRBV7-3	NA	NA	TRBJ1-4	CASSLRPGSNEKLFF	TGTGCCAGCAGCTTACGTCCGGGGAGTAATGAAAAACTGTTTTTT
TRBV30	NA	once	TRBJ1-6	CAWSFRYNSPLHF	TGTGCCTGGAGTTTTAGATATAATTCACCCCTCCACTTT
TRBV5-6	NA	NA	TRBJ2-3	CASSFRVGSTDTQYF	TGTGCCAGCAGCTTTCGTGTGGGGAGTACAGATACGCAGTATTTT